This T cell receptor (beta chain) was sequenced during a study of blood T cell repertoires in COVID-19. Per the original methods: Reference gene primer amplification yielded estimated nucleated cell counts. TCRdb keeps only in-frame clones here, not all; method: immunoSEQ multiplex PCR. The DNA gave D and trimming, while V, J and clone size come from that table. The sample lists 200,000 to 250,000 clones, 86% seen once, with roughly 4.9% in the top ten. This CDR3 spans 12 amino acids. Germline loops: CDR1 SQVTM, CDR2 ANQGSEA. V lost 5 bases to trimming and J lost 6 bases; unmatched junction nucleotides: 6.

The sample taken for sequencing was PBMCs or T cells enriched from blood (not recorded which). The receptor was isolated from a woman aged 30 to 39 who had been exposed to COVID-19. The V and J genes are TRBV29-1 and TRBJ1-2, with 7 positions matching TRBD1. The CDR3 DNA reads TGCAGCGTTCCGACAGGGCGGAATGGCTACACCTTC. Translated: CSVPTGRNGYTF. The full variable domain, completed using reference TRBV29-1 and TRBJ1-2, is SAVISQKPSRDICQRGTSLTIQCQVDSQVTMMFWYRQQPGQSLTLIATANQGSEATYESGFVIDKFPISRPNLTFSTLTVSNMSPEDSSIYLCSVPTGRNGYTFGSGTRLTVV.